The rows below give T cell receptor beta chains drawn from one sample of a study of blood T cells in healthy people across ages. TCRdb fed the 5' RACE reads into MiXCR, producing one record per CDR3 protein. The table has under 1,000,000 distinct CDR3 sequences, 46% seen once. The sequenced material came from blood. Receptor source: an elderly man in good health. CDR3s include the opening cysteine and the closing phenylalanine or tryptophan. D genes are given only for firm matches. Size values are once, few and many counts, or a class for expanded clones, and some rows have none.

clone size,V gene,D gene,J gene,CDR3 DNA,CDR3 protein
few,TRBV11-1,NA,TRBJ2-7,TGTGCCAGCAGCTTAAACACAGGAGGTCAAGACGAGCAGTACTTC,CASSLNTGGQDEQYF
NA,TRBV7-2,NA,TRBJ2-6,TGTGCCAGCAGCCCCCCTAGGTACGGGGCCAACGTCCTGACTTTC,CASSPPRYGANVLTF
NA,TRBV18,NA,TRBJ2-5,TGTGCCAGCTCACCAGTGGGGGATTTAGAGACCCAGTACTTC,CASSPVGDLETQYF
NA,TRBV6-1,NA,TRBJ1-5,TGTGCCGGCAGTGATCAGGGCCGCTACAATCAGCCCCAGCATTTT,CAGSDQGRYNQPQHF
NA,TRBV25-1,NA,TRBJ1-2,TGTGCCAGCAGTGAATCCGGCAGGGAGAACTATGGCTACACCTTC,CASSESGRENYGYTF
NA,TRBV29-1,NA,TRBJ2-1,TGCGGCGTTGTTCGCGGAAGCAATGAGCAGTTCTTC,CGVVRGSNEQFF
NA,TRBV7-2,TRBD2,TRBJ2-5,TGTGCCAGCAGCTTTTTTGCGGGAGGCGGGGAGACCCAGTACTTC,CASSFFAGGGETQYF
NA,TRBV6-2/TRBV6-3,TRBD2,TRBJ2-1,TGTGCCAGCAGTTCTCCCCTAGCGGGAGCTGAGCAGTTCTTC,CASSSPLAGAEQFF
NA,TRBV4-2,NA,TRBJ1-2,TGTGCCAGCAGCCAAGATCAGGGATCTCGCTATGGCTACACCTTC,CASSQDQGSRYGYTF
NA,TRBV18,NA,TRBJ1-2,TGTGCCAGCTCAACCGGGACATCTTCTAACTATGGCTACACCTTC,CASSTGTSSNYGYTF
NA,TRBV10-3,NA,TRBJ2-3,TGTGCCATCAGTGTAAACACAGATACGCAGTATTTT,CAISVNTDTQYF
few,TRBV7-8,NA,TRBJ2-6,TGTGCCAGCAGCTCTAAGAGACCTGGGGCCAACGTCCTGACTTTC,CASSSKRPGANVLTF
once,TRBV6-2/TRBV6-3,TRBD1,TRBJ1-2,TGTGCCAGCAGTTCATTCATTGGGACAGTTCCTAACTATGGCTACACCTTC,CASSSFIGTVPNYGYTF
once,TRBV5-1,TRBD2,TRBJ2-5,TGCGCCGGCAGCCGGCTAGCGGGAGGGCTACTCCAAGAGACCCAGTACTTC,CAGSRLAGGLLQETQYF
once,TRBV18,NA,TRBJ1-1,TGTGCCAGCTCACCTGATATGAACACTGAAGCTTTCTTT,CASSPDMNTEAFF
few,TRBV29-1,NA,TRBJ1-2,TGCAGCGTTAACGCACAGGGCAACTATGGCTACACCTTC,CSVNAQGNYGYTF
NA,TRBV28,TRBD1,TRBJ1-3,TGTGCCAGCAGTACGACAGGGGCCCCAAACACCATATATTTT,CASSTTGAPNTIYF
NA,TRBV7-2,TRBD2,TRBJ2-1,TGTGCCAGCAGCTCTGCTGTTGCGGGAGGGGTTGCGAACTACAATGAGCAGTTCTTC,CASSSAVAGGVANYNEQFF
NA,TRBV4-1,TRBD2,TRBJ2-5,TGCGCCAGCAGCCGCTTAGCGGGAGAGACCCAGTACTTC,CASSRLAGETQYF
many,TRBV20-1,NA,TRBJ2-1,TGCAGTGCCGCGGATAATCACAATGAGCAGTTCTTC,CSAADNHNEQFF
NA,TRBV12-3/TRBV12-4,NA,TRBJ2-1,TGTGCCAGCAGTCCAGGACTACTGTACAATGAGCAGTTCTTC,CASSPGLLYNEQFF
NA,TRBV7-9,TRBD1,TRBJ1-6,TGTGCCAGCAGGAAGGACAGGGTCAACTCACCCCTCCACTTT,CASRKDRVNSPLHF
few,TRBV7-2,NA,TRBJ1-6,TGTGCCAGCAGTTACAGTGTGGACTCACCCCTCCACTTT,CASSYSVDSPLHF
NA,TRBV20-1,TRBD1,TRBJ1-5,TGCAGTGCTGGAGACAGGGGGCTGGTCGGGCCCCAGCATTTT,CSAGDRGLVGPQHF
NA,TRBV20-1,NA,TRBJ2-7,TGCAGTGCTAGATCCTACGAGCAGTACTTC,CSARSYEQYF
NA,TRBV7-2,TRBD1,TRBJ2-1,TGTGCCAGCAGCTACGACAGGGGATCCTACAATGAGCAGTTCTTC,CASSYDRGSYNEQFF
NA,TRBV6-2/TRBV6-3,TRBD1,TRBJ1-1,TGTGCCAGCAGAACGCGAGCCGGGACAGGCTACACTGAAGCTTTCTTT,CASRTRAGTGYTEAFF
many,TRBV5-1,TRBD1,TRBJ2-7,TGCGCCAGCAGCTTGAGACAGGGGGCGTCCTACGAGCAGTACTTC,CASSLRQGASYEQYF
NA,TRBV7-2,NA,TRBJ2-5,TGTGCCAGCAGTCCTCGACGGGAAGAGACCCAGTACTTC,CASSPRREETQYF
NA,TRBV5-6,TRBD2,TRBJ2-7,TGTGCCAGCAGCCGACGACTAGCGGGAGGAGTAAATGAGCAGTACTTC,CASSRRLAGGVNEQYF
NA,TRBV5-1,NA,TRBJ2-7,TGCGCCAGCAGGGCCCGACAGGAAAGCTCCTACGAGCAGTACTTC,CASRARQESSYEQYF
few,TRBV20-1,TRBD2,TRBJ2-3,TGCAGTGTTCAGTCCCCTAGCGGGAGTGAAACAGATACGCAGTATTTT,CSVQSPSGSETDTQYF
once,TRBV7-9,TRBD1,TRBJ2-3,TGTGCCAGCAGAACGGACAGGGGGAGCACAGATACGCAGTATTTT,CASRTDRGSTDTQYF
NA,TRBV12-3/TRBV12-4,TRBD1,TRBJ1-6,TGTGCCAGCAGCCCGGACAGGCCAAATTCACCCCTCCACTTT,CASSPDRPNSPLHF
NA,TRBV28,TRBD1,TRBJ2-6,TGTGCCAGCAGTATCCGGACAGGGGTTCCTGGGGCCAACGTCCTGACTTTC,CASSIRTGVPGANVLTF
NA,TRBV20-1,TRBD2,TRBJ2-7,TGCAGTGCTAGAGTCGTTTTAGCGGGAGTTTACGAGCAGTACTTC,CSARVVLAGVYEQYF
once,TRBV6-1,NA,TRBJ1-1,TGTGCCAGCAGTGAACTTTTGAACACTGAAGCTTTCTTT,CASSELLNTEAFF
few,TRBV12-3/TRBV12-4,TRBD2,TRBJ2-3,TGTGCCAGCAGTCCGAGCGGGAGGTACACAGATACGCAGTATTTT,CASSPSGRYTDTQYF
few,TRBV29-1,NA,TRBJ2-7,TGCAGCGTTGAAGGAGAAACCTACGAGCAGTACTTC,CSVEGETYEQYF
NA,TRBV6-1,NA,TRBJ2-4,TGTGCCAGCAGTGTTCCAACGAAGCAGTACTTC,CASSVPTKQYF
few,TRBV30,TRBD1,TRBJ2-5,TGTGCCTGGAGTGTATCAGGGGGCCCACAAGAGACCCAGTACTTC,CAWSVSGGPQETQYF
NA,TRBV29-1,TRBD1,TRBJ2-1,TGCAGCGTTGTAACAGGGGAAAATGAGCAGTTCTTC,CSVVTGENEQFF
NA,TRBV29-1,TRBD2,TRBJ2-1,TGCAGCGTTGCGGCGGGAGGAAGGTACAATGAGCAGTTCTTC,CSVAAGGRYNEQFF
NA,TRBV4-2,TRBD2,TRBJ2-1,TGTGCCAGCAGCAGCGGGAGCGAGGGGTCCAATGAGCAGTTCTTC,CASSSGSEGSNEQFF
few,TRBV11-2,NA,TRBJ1-2,TGTGCCAGCAGACCCGGTCAGGGGTATGGAAATTGGGGCTACACCTTC,CASRPGQGYGNWGYTF
once,TRBV28,NA,TRBJ2-4,TGTGCCAGCAGTGCCCCTCCAGCAAACATTCAGTACTTC,CASSAPPANIQYF
many,TRBV6-2/TRBV6-3,TRBD2,TRBJ2-7,TGTGCCAGCAGTCCCCTAGAAGCGGGAGGCTACGAGCAGTACTTC,CASSPLEAGGYEQYF
NA,TRBV20-1,NA,TRBJ1-4,TGCAGTGCTAGAGAGAAAGAGGGAGTTAATGAAAAACTGTTTTTT,CSAREKEGVNEKLFF
few,TRBV7-2,TRBD1,TRBJ1-5,TGTGCCAGCAGCCAGGGACAGGGTTATCAGCCCCAGCATTTT,CASSQGQGYQPQHF
NA,TRBV7-8,TRBD1,TRBJ1-2,TGTGCCAGCAGCCCGATGGGGACAGCCAACTATGGCTACACCTTC,CASSPMGTANYGYTF
NA,TRBV20-1,TRBD2,TRBJ2-1,TGCAGTGCTAGCCGGGCTAGCGGGAGACCCTACAATGAGCAGTTCTTC,CSASRASGRPYNEQFF
NA,TRBV7-2,NA,TRBJ2-3,TGTGCCAGCAGCTCGACGACTGGACCAGATACGCAGTATTTT,CASSSTTGPDTQYF